This passage covers 15 T cell receptor beta chains from one sample sequenced in a study of cytomegalovirus exposure and HLA in healthy donors (dated by TCRdb to about 2017). Library generation was performed with the immunoSEQ multiplex PCR assay. TCRdb stores this immuneACCESS table with in-frame sequences only. Part of the clones is absent; in the studies checked, under half of the shortfall reflects unresolved V genes, and no reason is known for the rest. Across this sample there are 300,000 to 450,000 clones, with 86% seen only once. The ten most abundant clones make up roughly 0.82% of the sample. Sample: PBMCs. These receptor sequences come from a woman between 18 and 29 years old in good health and CMV-seronegative.

The chain employs TRBV5-1 and TRBJ2-2; D is unresolved. Germline CDR1 reads SGHRS; CDR2 reads YFSETQ. The CDR3 spans 13 residues. Trimming left V 0 bases short and J 6 bases short, with 6 bases between. The CDR3, as DNA: TGCGCCAGCAGCTTGGACTCTGCCGGGGAGCTGTTTTTT. This gives the protein CASSLDSAGELFF.

This clone showed up just a few times. The V and J genes are TRBV6-5 and TRBJ2-7; D gene ambiguous. There are 13 residues in the CDR3. Germline V lookup: CDR1 MNHEY, CDR2 SVGAGI. V lost 2 bases and J lost 3, with 8 bases in between. Here the CDR3 reads CASSYAGNYEQYF. CDR3 DNA sequence: TGTGCCAGCAGTTACGCAGGTAACTACGAGCAGTACTTC.

The chain couples TRBV5-1 to TRBJ1-4; 10 nucleotides agree with TRBD1. The CDR3 spans 15 residues. The ends lost 1 base at V and 6 bases at J; junction bases unmatched: 3. Germline V gives CDR1 SGHRS, CDR2 YFSETQ. The DNA for the CDR3 is TGCGCCAGCAGCTTGCGGACAGGGGGAGATGAAAAACTGTTTTTT. Translated, it gives CASSLRTGGDEKLFF.

The V call is TRBV28, the J call TRBJ1-2; D gene ambiguous. With 2 bases removed from V and 4 bases from J, the gap between germline ends came to 14 bases. The CDR3 loop spans 15 amino acids. From germline, CDR1 is MDHEN and CDR2 SYDVKM. The CDR3 protein is CASSLSGLSTYGYTF. CDR3 bases: TGTGCCAGCAGTTTAAGCGGGCTCTCGACCTATGGCTACACCTTC.

The genes are TRBV7-9 and TRBJ1-1, with a possible D match to TRBD1 (6 bases). The CDR3 totals 16 residues. Trimming removed 2 bases from V and 4 bases from J, with 17 bases in between. From germline, CDR1 is SEHNR and CDR2 FQNEAQ (reference sequence). CDR3 protein: CASSLLGQREGTEAFF. DNA for the CDR3: TGTGCCAGCAGCTTATTGGGACAACGAGAAGGCACTGAAGCTTTCTTT.

The V and J genes are TRBV7-3 and TRBJ1-2; TRBD1 agrees at 9 bases. The CDR3 has 15 amino acids. Germline-derived CDR1 and CDR2 are SGHTA and FQGTGA. J gave up 7 bases and V 0 bases, and 6 bases lay outside the gene matches. In nucleotides, the CDR3 is TGTGCCAGCAGCTTAACGCCGGGACAGGGAGGTGGCTACACCTTC. Translated, it gives CASSLTPGQGGGYTF.

This sequence joins TRBV19 and TRBJ2-1; 8 bases are a match to TRBD1. The CDR3 runs to 14 residues. Germline CDR1 reads LNHDA; CDR2 reads SQIVND (reference sequence). With 10 bases clipped from V and 4 bases from J, the junction kept 9 bases outside the gene matches. DNA for the CDR3: TGTGCCACTCTACGGGACAGGACGTACAATGAGCAGTTCTTC. Protein sequence: CATLRDRTYNEQFF. Full variable domain (outside the CDR3, taken from reference TRBV19 and TRBJ2-1): DGGITQSPKYLFRKEGQNVTLSCEQNLNHDAMYWYRQDPGQGLRLIYYSQIVNDFQKGDIAEGYSVSREKKESFPLTVTSAQKNPTAFYLCATLRDRTYNEQFFGPGTRLTVL.

A few counts support this clone. V gene TRBV6-4 combines with J gene TRBJ2-1; 10 bases fit TRBD1. CDR1 is MRHNA, CDR2 SNTAGT, per germline. The length of the CDR3 is 16 residues. V gave up 0 bases and J gave up 8 bases; unmatched junction bases: 7. The CDR3 region is CASSDSGGTGEDEQFF. DNA of the CDR3: TGTGCCAGCAGTGACTCGGGGGGGACAGGGGAAGATGAGCAGTTCTTC.

For the CDR3, the DNA is TGTGCCTGGAGTGTAAATCGGGGGACAGGTATCATCCCTACCTACGAGCAGTACTTC. It yields the protein CAWSVNRGTGIIPTYEQYF. The chain links TRBV30 to TRBJ2-7; 8 nucleotides agree with TRBD1. V dropped 0 bases and J dropped 2; count of bases not matched to a gene: 18. This CDR3 has 19 amino acids. Germline CDR1 is GTSNPN and CDR2 is SVGIG (reference sequence).

The chain uses TRBV19 and TRBJ1-5; a weak D match, TRBD1 (6 bases). Germline CDR1 and CDR2: LNHDA and SQIVND (reference sequence). V was trimmed by 6 bases and J by 6 bases, leaving 21 bases between them. The CDR3 sequence is 16 residues long. CDR3 residues: CASRNTQGLWSQPQHF. CDR3 nucleotides: TGTGCCAGTAGAAATACACAGGGTTTATGGAGTCAGCCCCAGCATTTT.

V gene TRBV14 combines with J gene TRBJ1-2; 7 bases are shared with TRBD1. Germline V lookup: CDR1 SGHDN, CDR2 FVKESK. Germline trimming cut 1 base from V and 4 bases from J; bases unmatched to any gene: 6. The CDR3 consists of 15 residues. The CDR3 is CASSQAQGGSYGYTF. DNA of the CDR3: TGTGCCAGCAGCCAAGCCCAGGGGGGTAGCTATGGCTACACCTTC.

J is TRBJ2-1 and V is TRBV9; 15 positions agree with TRBD2. This CDR3 comprises 14 residues. The germline V gene encodes CDR1 SGDLS and CDR2 YYNGEE. V shed 3 bases, J shed 15 bases, and the junction held 7 bases outside the gene matches. The CDR3 DNA follows: TGTGCCAGCAGCGCCGGGACTAGCGGGGGGAAGGGGTTCTTC. Its translation: CASSAGTSGGKGFF.

This clone was detected once. The chain carries TRBV30 and TRBJ1-2; D is possibly TRBD1 (5 bases). V lost 0 bases and J lost 5, with 7 bases in between. The CDR3 extends over 12 amino acids. Germline V lookup: CDR1 GTSNPN, CDR2 SVGIG (reference sequence). CDR3 region: CAWSVGAYGYTF. In DNA, the CDR3 is TGTGCCTGGAGTGTAGGGGCGTATGGCTACACCTTC.

The CDR3 loop is CASSLTSQANTEAFF. The CDR3 DNA reads TGCGCCAGCAGCTTGACGTCTCAGGCCAACACTGAAGCTTTCTTT. V gene TRBV5-1 combines with J gene TRBJ1-1; no clear D gene. V lost 1 base to trimming and J lost 2 bases, with 12 bases between them. CDR3 length: 15 amino acids. CDR1 is SGHRS and CDR2 is YFSETQ in the germline V gene.

This clone appeared a single time. This chain uses TRBV29-1 with TRBJ2-1; 9 nucleotides agree with TRBD1. The germline gives CDR1 SQVTM, CDR2 ANQGSEA. Losses at the gene ends were 6 bases for V and 9 bases for J; bases not matched to a gene: 12. The CDR3 has 14 residues. CDR3 region: CSVGTGWAAGEQFF. CDR3 nucleotide sequence: TGCAGCGTGGGGACAGGGTGGGCTGCGGGTGAGCAGTTCTTC.